The 10 T cell receptor beta chains given below trace back to one sample, sequenced in a study of OX40 agonist ivuxolimab in advanced cancers. Clones were read by immunoSEQ multiplex PCR, and TCRdb kept only the in-frame ones, dropping some. Of tens of thousands of clones listed, 80% to 85% are singletons. This sample comprised CD4+ or CD8+ T cells sorted from blood, obtained in a trial of the OX40 agonist ivuxolimab. The receptors come from an adult with an advanced solid tumor such as melanoma, head and neck, liver or kidney cancer.

Regarding this clone: Other DNA sequences in the sample encode the same CDR3. This chain joins TRBV5-1 and TRBJ2-5; 7 bases align to TRBD2. From germline, CDR1 is SGHRS and CDR2 YFSETQ. CDR3 length equals 13 residues. The V segment lost 2 bases and the J segment 3 bases; nucleotides outside the gene matches: 1. CDR3 residues: CASSFAGEETQYF. DNA of the CDR3: TGCGCCAGCAGCTTCGCGGGGGAAGAGACCCAGTACTTC.

The chain couples TRBV18 to TRBJ2-3, with TRBD2 identical over 8 bases. The CDR3 runs 15 residues. J lost 4 bases, V lost 3 bases, and 6 bases had no gene match. The germline CDR1 and CDR2 sequences are KGHSH and LQKENI. CDR3 loop: CASSPTGGPPDTQYF. CDR3 bases: TGTGCCAGCTCACCTACGGGAGGGCCTCCAGATACGCAGTATTTT. The full variable domain, its missing parts supplied by reference TRBV18 and TRBJ2-3, is NAGVMQNPRHLVRRRGQEARLRCSPMKGHSHVYWYRQLPEEGLKFMVYLQKENIIDESGMPKERFSAEFPKEGPSILRIQQVVRGDSAAYFCASSPTGGPPDTQYFGPGTRLTVL.

This CDR3 is CSAIQGLEQYF. CDR3 coding DNA: TGCAGTGCCATACAGGGGCTCGAGCAGTACTTC. The chain links TRBV20-1 to TRBJ2-7, with 7 bases identical to TRBD1. The CDR3 covers 11 residues. The ends lost 6 bases at V and 6 bases at J; junction bases unmatched: 5. Germline lookup yields CDR1 DFQATT and CDR2 SNEGSKA (reference sequence).

This chain joins TRBV2 and TRBJ1-3; TRBD1 might be the D (6 bases). The CDR3 runs 13 residues. Germline V gene sequence: CDR1 SNHLY, CDR2 FYNNEI. V gave up 6 bases and J gave up 2 bases, with 8 bases separating them. Written as DNA, the CDR3 is TGTGCCAGCAGGGCAGGGGCTGGAAACACCATATATTTT. Translation: CASRAGAGNTIYF.

The chain links TRBV2 to TRBJ2-3; D remains ambiguous. V was clipped by 5 bases and J by 5 bases, with 8 bases between them. CDR3 size: 12 residues. The germline gives CDR1 SNHLY, CDR2 FYNNEI. The CDR3 DNA reads as TGTGCCAGCAGTCGGTTGGGAGATACGCAGTATTTT. Translated, it gives CASSRLGDTQYF.

The chain couples TRBV7-8 to TRBJ1-1, with D uncertain. The length of the CDR3 is 11 residues. Trimming removed 8 bases at V and 1 base at J, with 5 bases between. Germline V gene sequence: CDR1 SGHVS, CDR2 FQNEAQ. The CDR3 sequence: CASLQNTEAFF. CDR3 sequence (DNA): TGTGCCAGCCTCCAGAACACTGAAGCTTTCTTT.

This clone was seen a few times. V gene TRBV6-5 combines with J gene TRBJ2-3; TRBD1 is a possible D gene (6 bases). The CDR3 is made up of 16 amino acids. The germline gives CDR1 MNHEY, CDR2 SVGAGI. V lost 3 bases and J 1 base, leaving 14 bases between the germline ends. The CDR3 is CASSYQGRTGTDTQYF. CDR3 in DNA: TGTGCCAGCAGTTATCAGGGGCGAACCGGCACAGATACGCAGTATTTT.

This clone was seen a few times. This chain joins TRBV19 and TRBJ2-1; a possible D gene is TRBD1 (6 bases). Looked up from germline, CDR1 is LNHDA and CDR2 is SQIVND (reference sequence). The CDR3 length is 14 residues. Trimming removed 3 bases from V and 4 bases from J, with 10 bases in between. CDR3 region: CASSMTGTYNEQFF. In nucleotides, the CDR3 is TGTGCCAGTAGTATGACAGGAACTTACAATGAGCAGTTCTTC. Drawing the rest from reference TRBV19 and TRBJ2-1, the complete variable domain is DGGITQSPKYLFRKEGQNVTLSCEQNLNHDAMYWYRQDPGQGLRLIYYSQIVNDFQKGDIAEGYSVSREKKESFPLTVTSAQKNPTAFYLCASSMTGTYNEQFFGPGTRLTVL.

This clone was seen only once. The rearrangement uses TRBV30 and TRBJ2-6; D is undetermined. This CDR3 comprises 14 residues. V was trimmed by 2 bases and J by 4 bases, leaving 9 bases between them. Germline CDR1 GTSNPN, CDR2 SVGIG (reference sequence). DNA for the CDR3: TGTGCCTGGAGTCTAGGGTTCGGGGCCAACGTCCTGACTTTC. Protein product: CAWSLGFGANVLTF.

The rearrangement links TRBV11-2 to TRBJ2-3; D is possibly TRBD1 or TRBD2 (6 bases each). The V end lost 3 bases, the J end lost 1 base, and 17 bases lay between the germline ends. The CDR3 runs 17 residues. Germline V CDR1 and CDR2: SGHAT, FQNNGV. The CDR3: CASSFVRGRSGTDTQYF. The CDR3 nucleotides are TGTGCCAGCAGCTTTGTCCGGGGGCGTTCGGGCACAGATACGCAGTATTTT. Together with reference TRBV11-2 and TRBJ2-3, the CDR3 gives the full variable domain: EAGVAQSPRYKIIEKRQSVAFWCNPISGHATLYWYQQILGQGPKLLIQFQNNGVVDDSQLPKDRFSAERLKGVDSTLKIQPAKLEDSAVYLCASSFVRGRSGTDTQYFGPGTRLTVL.